The 27 T cell receptor beta chains reported below all come from one sample, sequenced in a study of T cells in localized non-small cell lung cancer. Produced via immunoSEQ multiplex PCR; TCRdb's table is partial and in-frame only. The table lists about 2,100 clones, approximately 26% of them singletons, with about a sixth in the top ten. The specimen comprised normal lung tissue next to the tumor, sampled before any cancer treatment. These receptors all come from a woman aged 35 to 70 with stage I lung adenocarcinoma.

The chain joins TRBV29-1 to TRBJ1-5; D not certain. The germline V and J ends were trimmed by 3 bases and 8 bases, with 14 bases remaining between them. The CDR3 loop spans 13 amino acids. CDR1 and CDR2 (germline): SQVTM, ANQGSEA. The CDR3 DNA is TGCAGCGTTGAGCTCCGACCGAGGGAGCCCCAGCATTTT. This sequence encodes CSVELRPREPQHF.

V gene TRBV14 combines with J gene TRBJ2-5; 8 bases are a match to TRBD1. From germline, CDR1 is SGHDN and CDR2 FVKESK. The CDR3 has 16 amino acids. V gave up 1 base and J gave up 2 bases; unmatched junction bases: 6. CDR3 loop: CASSQGLGQGQETQYF. DNA of the CDR3: TGTGCCAGCAGCCAAGGCCTAGGACAGGGACAAGAGACCCAGTACTTC.

This clone has only a few counts. The V gene is TRBV29-1, the J gene TRBJ2-2; 10 bases fit TRBD2. Trimming removed 7 bases from V and 1 base from J; junction bases left unmatched: 3. The germline CDR1 and CDR2 sequences are SQVTM and ANQGSEA. The CDR3 contains 14 residues. CDR3 sequence reads: CSAQRGGNTGELFF. DNA of the CDR3: TGCAGCGCACAGCGGGGGGGGAACACCGGGGAGCTGTTTTTT.

The chain has TRBV5-1 and TRBJ1-4; 12 bases map to TRBD1. Germline V gives CDR1 SGHRS, CDR2 YFSETQ. The CDR3 is 14 amino acids. V trimming: 4 bases; J trimming: 12 bases; junction bases outside the gene matches: 7. The CDR3 DNA reads TGCGCCAGCAGCGGGACAGGGGGCAGCTTAGAACTGTTTTTT. Translating gives CASSGTGGSLELFF.

This clone ranks as large. The chain joins TRBV6-8 to TRBJ2-2; possibly TRBD1 for D (6 bases). Germline V gene sequence: CDR1 MNHGY, CDR2 SAAAGT. V was trimmed by 2 bases and J by 2 bases, leaving 9 bases between them. The CDR3 has 15 residues. Here the CDR3 reads CASSYARGNTGELFF. The CDR3 DNA reads as TGTGCCAGCAGTTACGCCAGGGGCAACACCGGGGAGCTGTTTTTT.

The V and J genes are TRBV19 and TRBJ2-4, with 14 bases that match TRBD2. Germline V gives CDR1 LNHDA, CDR2 SQIVND (reference sequence). V trimming: 3 bases; J trimming: 3 bases; junction bases outside the gene matches: 7. The length of the CDR3 is 18 residues. The CDR3: CASSMTSGGAGGKNIQYF. CDR3 DNA sequence: TGTGCCAGTAGTATGACTAGCGGGGGGGCCGGAGGCAAAAACATTCAGTACTTC.

The chain uses TRBV19 and TRBJ2-6, with TRBD1 identical over 12 bases. Germline CDR1 is LNHDA and CDR2 is SQIVND (reference sequence). The CDR3 has 24 amino acids. J gave up 0 bases and V 4 bases, and 22 bases lay outside the gene matches. In DNA form, the CDR3 reads TGTGCCAGTAGTACCCGATCCTCCGGGACAGGGGGCGCCAACCAGGTCTCTGGGGCCAACGTCCTGACTTTC. It is translated as CASSTRSSGTGGANQVSGANVLTF.

Comment on this clone: A much larger clone lies one base from this, so it may be a read error. This chain joins TRBV7-2 and TRBJ1-2; D is perhaps TRBD1 (5 bases). V dropped 2 bases and J dropped 4 bases, with 8 bases sitting between them. This CDR3 has 13 residues. Germline CDR1 and CDR2: SGHTA and FQGNSA. The chain's CDR3 is CASSLWDAYGYTF. In DNA form, the CDR3 reads TGTGCCAGCAGCTTATGGGACGCCTATGGCTACACCTTC.

This clone counts as medium-sized. The chain couples TRBV6-8 to TRBJ2-7; D is possibly TRBD1 (5 bases). CDR1 and CDR2 (germline): MNHGY, SAAAGT. This CDR3 is 15 amino acids long. The germline V and J ends were trimmed by 0 bases and 1 base, with 10 bases remaining between them. CDR3 bases: TGTGCCAGCAGTTACTCGATGACAGAATCCTACGAGCAGTACTTC. This gives the protein CASSYSMTESYEQYF.

This clone showed up just a few times. The V call is TRBV15, the J call TRBJ2-5; TRBD2 aligns across 8 bases. Unmatched junction bases numbered 6, after V lost 1 base and J lost 5 bases. CDR3 length: 15 residues. Germline loops: CDR1 LNHNV, CDR2 YYDKDF (reference sequence). CDR3 coding DNA: TGTGCCACCAGCAGAGGTGGACTAGCTCCTGAGACCCAGTACTTC. Translated: CATSRGGLAPETQYF.

In its sample, this clone ranks as large. The chain links TRBV11-3 to TRBJ2-2, with 7 bases identical to TRBD1. Looked up from germline, CDR1 is SGHNT and CDR2 is YENEEA. J was trimmed by 2 bases and V by 6 bases; bases with no gene match: 3. The CDR3 has 14 residues. This chain's CDR3 is CASRTGLNTGELFF. The DNA for the CDR3 is TGTGCCAGCAGGACAGGGTTAAACACCGGGGAGCTGTTTTTT.

The CDR3 bases are TGTGCCAGCAGCTTTTGGTGGTGGAACAATGAGCAGTTCTTC. Protein sequence: CASSFWWWNNEQFF. This chain joins TRBV11-3 and TRBJ2-1; D unclear. V was trimmed by 3 bases and J by 5 bases, leaving 11 bases between them. Germline V lookup: CDR1 SGHNT, CDR2 YENEEA. This CDR3 region has 14 residues.

The CDR3: CASSEYTGEGSPLHF. In DNA, the CDR3 is TGTGCCAGCAGTGAATATACAGGGGAAGGTTCACCCCTCCACTTT. The chain uses TRBV25-1 and TRBJ1-6; TRBD1 aligns across 7 bases. The ends lost 0 bases at V and 9 bases at J; junction bases unmatched: 5. Germline lookup yields CDR1 MGHDK and CDR2 SYGVNS. The CDR3 spans 15 residues.

This clone is labeled as large (0.1 to 1%). The chain couples TRBV10-2 to TRBJ1-1; D is uncertain. Germline V lookup: CDR1 WSHSY, CDR2 SAAADI. V was pared by 7 bases and J by 1 base, with 13 bases between. CDR3 length: 14 residues. CDR3 in DNA: TGCGCCAGCATGGACCCGGGAGGGAACACTGAAGCTTTCTTT. Amino acid sequence: CASMDPGGNTEAFF.

This clone showed up just a few times. This chain joins TRBV6-8 and TRBJ2-6, with no clear D. The CDR3 totals 16 residues. Trimming stripped 0 bases from V and 0 bases from J, with 6 bases between. CDR1 MNHGY and CDR2 SAAAGT come from the germline V gene. The CDR3 is CASSYSIGSGANVLTF. The CDR3 DNA reads as TGTGCCAGCAGTTACTCGATCGGCTCTGGGGCCAACGTCCTGACTTTC.

The chain links TRBV5-1 to TRBJ2-4; D uncertain. Trimming removed 0 bases from V and 5 bases from J, with 9 bases in between. Germline CDR1 is SGHRS and CDR2 is YFSETQ. This CDR3 comprises 14 residues. The CDR3, as DNA: TGCGCCAGCAGCTTGGTGAGTGGCGAAAACATTCAGTACTTC. This gives the protein CASSLVSGENIQYF.

The sample holds a few counts of this clone. The chain has TRBV10-3 and TRBJ1-1; possibly TRBD1 for D (5 bases). The CDR3 is 15 residues long. V dropped 2 bases and J dropped 6 bases, with 16 bases sitting between them. CDR1 is ENHRY and CDR2 is SYGVKD in the germline V gene. CDR3 DNA sequence: TGTGCCATCAGTGAGGGACCGGGGGAGAGAGCTGAAGCTTTCTTT. Protein: CAISEGPGERAEAFF.

In its sample, this clone was seen a few times. J is TRBJ1-1 and V is TRBV11-3; perhaps TRBD1 as D (6 bases). Looked up from germline, CDR1 is SGHNT and CDR2 is YENEEA. V gave up 5 bases and J gave up 3 bases, with 13 bases separating them. There are 14 residues in the CDR3. The CDR3 is CASSTDRFYTEAFF. The CDR3, as DNA: TGTGCCAGCAGCACCGACAGGTTCTACACTGAAGCTTTCTTT.

The chain is built from TRBV15 and TRBJ1-3; 7 bases are a match to TRBD1. The germline V gene encodes CDR1 LNHNV and CDR2 YYDKDF (reference sequence). V lost 3 bases to trimming and J lost 4 bases; unmatched junction nucleotides: 9. The CDR3 sequence is 16 residues long. The CDR3 is CATSRDRQGVGNTIYF. CDR3 in DNA: TGTGCCACCAGCAGGGACAGGCAGGGAGTCGGAAACACCATATATTTT.

This clone has more than one count but fewer than ten. The rearrangement uses TRBV6-8 and TRBJ1-1, with 7 bases aligning to TRBD1. Germline values: CDR1 MNHGY, CDR2 SAAAGT. The CDR3 runs to 12 residues. The ends lost 2 bases at V and 11 bases at J; junction bases unmatched: 5. This CDR3 is CASSYPGGGAFF. The CDR3 nucleotides are TGTGCCAGCAGTTACCCAGGGGGGGGTGCTTTCTTT.

The rearrangement joins TRBV15 to TRBJ2-3, with D possibly being TRBD2 (6 bases). The CDR3 is 15 residues long. Germline lookup yields CDR1 LNHNV and CDR2 YYDKDF (reference sequence). Trimming left V 0 bases short and J 4 bases short, with 11 bases between. CDR3 in DNA: TGTGCCACCAGCAGAGAAGACGGGGGAGCAGATACGCAGTATTTT. Translated: CATSREDGGADTQYF.

The J gene is TRBJ1-5, the V gene TRBV29-1; a weak D match, TRBD1 (5 bases). CDR1 SQVTM and CDR2 ANQGSEA come from the germline V gene. The CDR3 contains 13 residues. Trimming pared 7 bases from V and 3 bases from J, leaving 13 bases between. CDR3 sequence reads: CSARGDNNQPQHF. CDR3 coding DNA: TGCAGCGCTCGAGGGGATAACAATCAGCCCCAGCATTTT.

The chain is built from TRBV15 and TRBJ2-1; D is possibly TRBD2 (6 bases). CDR3 length: 15 residues. The V gene's germline CDR1 is LNHNV and CDR2 YYDKDF (reference sequence). Trimming pared 8 bases from V and 2 bases from J, leaving 16 bases between. The CDR3 region has the DNA TGTGCCACCCTCCTAGGGACTCAAACCTACAATGAGCAGTTCTTC. It yields the protein CATLLGTQTYNEQFF.

The chain carries TRBV25-1 and TRBJ2-3; TRBD2 aligns across 7 bases. Germline loops: CDR1 MGHDK, CDR2 SYGVNS. Trimming removed 5 bases from V and 3 bases from J; junction bases left unmatched: 5. The CDR3 totals 14 residues. The CDR3 nucleotides read TGTGCCAGCAGTCCCTCTAGCGGAACAGATACGCAGTATTTT. This gives the protein CASSPSSGTDTQYF.

This clone was seen more than once but under ten times. The rearrangement uses TRBV11-3 and TRBJ2-1; 12 bases align to TRBD2. Germline trimming cut 5 bases from V and 7 bases from J; bases unmatched to any gene: 9. This CDR3 region has 16 residues. The germline gives CDR1 SGHNT, CDR2 YENEEA. DNA of the CDR3: TGTGCCAGCAGCAGCCTAGCGGGGGGGGCGAGGAATGAGCAGTTCTTC. Translation: CASSSLAGGARNEQFF.

The V gene is TRBV6-8, the J gene TRBJ1-3; D unclear. This CDR3 spans 13 amino acids. Germline V gene sequence: CDR1 MNHGY, CDR2 SAAAGT. The V end lost 4 bases, the J end lost 0 bases, and 4 bases lay between the germline ends. The CDR3, as DNA: TGTGCCAGCAGTTCCCTCTCTGGAAACACCATATATTTT. This translates into CASSSLSGNTIYF.

This clone occurred a few times. This chain links TRBV11-3 with TRBJ1-1; possibly TRBD1 for D (5 bases). V shed 2 bases and J shed 11 bases, with 18 bases lying between them. Germline V gives CDR1 SGHNT, CDR2 YENEEA. The CDR3 loop spans 14 amino acids. The CDR3 nucleotides are TGTGCCAGCAGCTTATGGGGGAGGGGAATGGATGCTTTCTTT. Translation gives CASSLWGRGMDAFF.